These T cell receptor beta chains were read from a single sample in a study of T-cell reconstitution after alpha-beta-depleted transplantation in children. TCRdb re-called the PCR reads through MiXCR, storing one row per CDR3 protein. This table has about 230,000 distinct CDR3 sequences, 12% appearing once. The sample was PBMCs from the stem cell graft donor, taken from the stem cell graft. The origin of the receptors is a human donor who donated a stem cell graft to a child with acute lymphoblastic leukemia. The CDR3 runs from the conserved cysteine through the conserved F or W. A D gene is named only where the DNA matches it firmly. The size of a clone is reported for some rows only, either as once, few or many, or as a class for expanded clones.

>TRBV20-1|TRBD1|.|TRBJ1-5|13
CSAGTGGDQPHHF
TGCAGTGCGGGAACAGGGGGCGATCAGCCCCACCATTTT
>TRBV9|TRBD2|many|TRBJ2-3|15
CASRPPGLATDTQYF
TGTGCCAGCAGACCGCCGGGACTAGCCACAGATACGCAGTATTTT
>TRBV9|.|many|TRBJ1-1|12
CASSVEGGEAFF
TGTGCCAGCAGCGTAGAGGGGGGTGAAGCTTTCTTT
>TRBV4-3|.|few|TRBJ1-4|15
CASSQERGGPEKLFF
TGCGCCAGCAGCCAAGAGAGAGGTGGGCCTGAAAAACTGTTTTTT
>TRBV7-8|.|many|TRBJ1-1|12
CASSLGRTEAFF
TGTGCCAGCAGCTTAGGGAGAACTGAAGCTTTCTTT
>TRBV5-6|.|many|TRBJ2-3|19
CASSPRPRALPRGTDTQYF
TGTGCCAGCAGCCCGAGACCACGGGCCTTACCGAGGGGCACAGATACGCAGTATTTT
>TRBV28|TRBD1|many|TRBJ2-2|13
CASWDRTTGELFF
TGTGCCTCATGGGACAGGACCACCGGGGAGCTGTTTTTT
>TRBV5-1|.|many|TRBJ1-1|14
CASSGRTGNTEAFF
TGCGCCAGCAGCGGCCGGACGGGGAACACTGAAGCTTTCTTT
>TRBV10-3|.|many|TRBJ1-1|15
CAISDKGGPNTEAFF
TGTGCCATCAGTGATAAGGGGGGACCGAACACTGAAGCTTTCTTT
>TRBV20-1|TRBD1|many|TRBJ2-7|15
CSARTSDRSSYEQYF
TGCAGTGCTAGAACCTCGGACAGGAGCTCCTACGAGCAGTACTTC